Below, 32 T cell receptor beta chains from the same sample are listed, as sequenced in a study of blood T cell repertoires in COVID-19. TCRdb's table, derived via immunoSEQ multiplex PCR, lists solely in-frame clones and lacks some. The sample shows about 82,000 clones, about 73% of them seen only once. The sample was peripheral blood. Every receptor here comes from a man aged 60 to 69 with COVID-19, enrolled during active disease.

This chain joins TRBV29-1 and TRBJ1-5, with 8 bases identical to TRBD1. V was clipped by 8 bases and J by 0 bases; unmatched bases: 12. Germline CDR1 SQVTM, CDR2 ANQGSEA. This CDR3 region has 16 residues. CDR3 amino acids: CSSRTGRPYSNQPQHF. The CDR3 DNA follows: TGCAGCTCTCGGACAGGGCGCCCTTATAGCAATCAGCCCCAGCATTTT.

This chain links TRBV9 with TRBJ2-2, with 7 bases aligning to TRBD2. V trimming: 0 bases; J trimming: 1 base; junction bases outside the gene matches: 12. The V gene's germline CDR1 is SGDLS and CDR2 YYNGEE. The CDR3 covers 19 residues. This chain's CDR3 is CASSVDPREFTQNTGELFF. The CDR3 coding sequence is TGTGCCAGCAGCGTAGATCCGCGGGAGTTCACTCAGAACACCGGGGAGCTGTTTTTT.

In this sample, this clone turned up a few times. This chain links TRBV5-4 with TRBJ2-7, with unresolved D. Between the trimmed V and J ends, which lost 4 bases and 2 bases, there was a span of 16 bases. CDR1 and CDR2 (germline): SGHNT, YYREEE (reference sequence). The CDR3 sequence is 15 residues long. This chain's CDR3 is CASSPLASTPYEQYF. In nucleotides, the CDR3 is TGTGCCAGCAGCCCCCTGGCTAGTACCCCCTACGAGCAGTACTTC.

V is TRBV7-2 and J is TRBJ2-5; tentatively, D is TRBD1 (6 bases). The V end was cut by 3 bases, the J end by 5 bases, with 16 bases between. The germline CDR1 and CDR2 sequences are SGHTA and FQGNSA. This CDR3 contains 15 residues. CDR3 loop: CASSLFGQRGETQYF. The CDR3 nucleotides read TGTGCCAGCAGCTTGTTCGGACAGAGGGGGGAGACCCAGTACTTC.

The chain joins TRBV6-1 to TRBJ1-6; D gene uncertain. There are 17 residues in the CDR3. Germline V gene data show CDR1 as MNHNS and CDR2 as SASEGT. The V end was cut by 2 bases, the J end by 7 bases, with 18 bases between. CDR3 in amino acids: CASSEKSGGPFNSPLHF. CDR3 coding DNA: TGTGCCAGCAGTGAAAAGAGCGGCGGTCCTTTCAATTCACCCCTCCACTTT.

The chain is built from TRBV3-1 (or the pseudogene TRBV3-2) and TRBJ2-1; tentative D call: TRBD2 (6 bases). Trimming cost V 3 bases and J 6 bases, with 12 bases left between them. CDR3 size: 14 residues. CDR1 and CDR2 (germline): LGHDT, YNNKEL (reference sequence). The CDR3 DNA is TGTGCCAGCAGCCATAGGGCGGGACCCAATGAGCAGTTCTTC. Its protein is CASSHRAGPNEQFF.

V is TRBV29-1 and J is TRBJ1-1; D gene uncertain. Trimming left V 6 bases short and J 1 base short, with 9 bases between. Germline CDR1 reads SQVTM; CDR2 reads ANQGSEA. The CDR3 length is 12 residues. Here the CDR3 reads CSVGEANTEAFF. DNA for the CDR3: TGCAGCGTGGGAGAAGCGAACACTGAAGCTTTCTTT.

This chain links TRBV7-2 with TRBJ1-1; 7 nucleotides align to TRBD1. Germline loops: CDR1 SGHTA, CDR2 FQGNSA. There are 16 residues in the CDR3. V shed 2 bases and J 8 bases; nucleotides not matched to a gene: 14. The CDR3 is CASSLKTGMPWTEAFF. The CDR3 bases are TGTGCCAGCAGCTTAAAGACAGGGATGCCTTGGACCGAAGCTTTCTTT.

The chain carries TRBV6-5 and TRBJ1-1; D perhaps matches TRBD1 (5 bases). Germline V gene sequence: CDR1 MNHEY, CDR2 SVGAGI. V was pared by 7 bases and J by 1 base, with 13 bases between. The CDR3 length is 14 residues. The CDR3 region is CASTPGLSNTEAFF. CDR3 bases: TGTGCCAGCACCCCGGGACTATCGAACACTGAAGCTTTCTTT.

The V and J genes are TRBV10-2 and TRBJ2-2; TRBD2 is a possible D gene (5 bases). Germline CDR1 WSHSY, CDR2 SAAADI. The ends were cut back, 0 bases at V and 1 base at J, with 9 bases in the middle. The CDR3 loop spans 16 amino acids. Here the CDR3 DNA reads TGCGCCAGCAGTGAGTCGAGGGCACAGAACACCGGGGAGCTGTTTTTT. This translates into CASSESRAQNTGELFF.

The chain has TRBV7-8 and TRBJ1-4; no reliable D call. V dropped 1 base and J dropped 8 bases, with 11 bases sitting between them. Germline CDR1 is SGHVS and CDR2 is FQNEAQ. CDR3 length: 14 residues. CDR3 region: CASSLGSSWEKLFF. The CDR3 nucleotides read TGTGCCAGCAGCTTAGGGTCCAGTTGGGAAAAACTGTTTTTT.

The CDR3 nucleotides read TGTGCCAGCAGCTTAGGGCGGGGGGGGCTCACTAACTATGGCTACACCTTC. Translated, it gives CASSLGRGGLTNYGYTF. The V call is TRBV7-8, the J call TRBJ1-2, with D maybe TRBD1 (6 bases). Trimming removed 1 base from V and 0 bases from J, with 15 bases in between. The germline gives CDR1 SGHVS, CDR2 FQNEAQ. CDR3 length: 17 amino acids.

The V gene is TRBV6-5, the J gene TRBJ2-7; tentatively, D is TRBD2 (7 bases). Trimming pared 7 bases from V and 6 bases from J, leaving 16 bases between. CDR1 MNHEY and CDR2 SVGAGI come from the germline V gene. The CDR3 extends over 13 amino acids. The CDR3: CASKGGGLSEQYF. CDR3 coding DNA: TGTGCCAGCAAGGGAGGGGGTCTATCCGAGCAGTACTTC.

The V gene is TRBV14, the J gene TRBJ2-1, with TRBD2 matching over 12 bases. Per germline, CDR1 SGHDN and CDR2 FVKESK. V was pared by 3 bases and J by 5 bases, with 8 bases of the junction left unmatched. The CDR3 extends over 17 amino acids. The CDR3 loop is CASSQRRTSGMNNEQFF. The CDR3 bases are TGTGCCAGCAGCCAGCGCAGGACTAGCGGGATGAACAATGAGCAGTTCTTC.

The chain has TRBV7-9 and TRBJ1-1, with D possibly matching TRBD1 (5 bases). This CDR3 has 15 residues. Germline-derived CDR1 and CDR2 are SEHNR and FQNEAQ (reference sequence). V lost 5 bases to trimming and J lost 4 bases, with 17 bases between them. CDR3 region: CASSPIGGRGTEAFF. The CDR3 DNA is TGTGCCAGCAGCCCAATCGGGGGGAGGGGCACTGAAGCTTTCTTT.

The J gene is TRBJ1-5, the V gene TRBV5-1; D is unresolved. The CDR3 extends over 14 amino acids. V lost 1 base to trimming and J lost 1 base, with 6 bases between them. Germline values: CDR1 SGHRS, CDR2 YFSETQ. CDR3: CASSLWPSNQPQHF. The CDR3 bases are TGCGCCAGCAGCTTGTGGCCAAGCAATCAGCCCCAGCATTTT.

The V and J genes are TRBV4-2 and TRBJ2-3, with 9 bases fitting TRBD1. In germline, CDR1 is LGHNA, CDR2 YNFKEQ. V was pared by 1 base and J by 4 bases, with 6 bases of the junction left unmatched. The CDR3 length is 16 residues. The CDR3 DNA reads TGTGCCAGCAGCCAAGGGGGTGACAGGGGGGCAGATACGCAGTATTTT. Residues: CASSQGGDRGADTQYF.

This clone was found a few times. CDR3 DNA: TGTGCCAGCAGCTTGAGCGGGGCGGATACGCAGTATTTT. It encodes CASSLSGADTQYF. The genes are TRBV5-8 and TRBJ2-3; 7 bases match TRBD2. The V segment lost 1 base and the J segment 6 bases; nucleotides outside the gene matches: 2. The germline V gene encodes CDR1 SGHTS and CDR2 YDEGEE. The CDR3 is made up of 13 amino acids.

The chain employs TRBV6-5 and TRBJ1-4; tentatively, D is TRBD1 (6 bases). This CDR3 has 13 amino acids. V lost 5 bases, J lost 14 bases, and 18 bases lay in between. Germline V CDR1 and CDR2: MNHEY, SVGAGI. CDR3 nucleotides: TGTGCCAGCAGTCCAAAACGGGGGGCCGGGCTGTTTTTT. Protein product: CASSPKRGAGLFF.

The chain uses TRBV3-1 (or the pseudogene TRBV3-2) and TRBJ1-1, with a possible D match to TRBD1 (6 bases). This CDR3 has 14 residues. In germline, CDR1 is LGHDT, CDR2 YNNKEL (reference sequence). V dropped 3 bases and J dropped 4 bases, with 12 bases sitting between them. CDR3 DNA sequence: TGTGCCAGCAGCCAGAAACAGGGATCCACTGAAGCTTTCTTT. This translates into CASSQKQGSTEAFF.

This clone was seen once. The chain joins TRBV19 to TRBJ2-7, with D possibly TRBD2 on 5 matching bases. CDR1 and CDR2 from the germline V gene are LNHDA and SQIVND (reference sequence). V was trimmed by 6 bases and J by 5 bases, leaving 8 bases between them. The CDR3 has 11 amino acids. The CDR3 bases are TGTGCCAGTAGGGCCGGGAACGAGCAGTACTTC. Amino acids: CASRAGNEQYF.

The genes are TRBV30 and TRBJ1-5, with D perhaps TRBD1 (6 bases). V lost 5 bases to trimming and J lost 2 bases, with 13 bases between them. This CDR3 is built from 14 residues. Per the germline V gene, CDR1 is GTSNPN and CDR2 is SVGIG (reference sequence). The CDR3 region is CAWDTGKGNQPQHF. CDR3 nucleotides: TGTGCCTGGGACACAGGGAAGGGCAATCAGCCCCAGCATTTT.

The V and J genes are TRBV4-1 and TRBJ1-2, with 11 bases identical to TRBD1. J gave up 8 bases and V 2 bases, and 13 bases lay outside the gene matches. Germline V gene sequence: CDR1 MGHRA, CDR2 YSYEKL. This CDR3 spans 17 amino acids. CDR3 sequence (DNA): TGCGCCAGCAGCCAAATCGGACAGGGGGCAAATGGATGGGGCTACACCTTC. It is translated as CASSQIGQGANGWGYTF.

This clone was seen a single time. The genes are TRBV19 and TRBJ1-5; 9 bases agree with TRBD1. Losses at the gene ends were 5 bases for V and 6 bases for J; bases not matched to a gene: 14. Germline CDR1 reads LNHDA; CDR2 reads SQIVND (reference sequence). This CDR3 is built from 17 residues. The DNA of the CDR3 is TGTGCCAGTAGTCCCTCGGGACAGGGAATACGCTCTCAGCCCCAGCATTTT. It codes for CASSPSGQGIRSQPQHF.

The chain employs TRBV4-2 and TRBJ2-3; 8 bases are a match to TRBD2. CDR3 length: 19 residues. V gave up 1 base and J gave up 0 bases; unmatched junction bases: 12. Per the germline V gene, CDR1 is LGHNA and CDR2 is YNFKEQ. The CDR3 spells CASSQGGSGVRGSTDTQYF. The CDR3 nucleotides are TGTGCCAGCAGCCAAGGCGGTAGCGGGGTTCGGGGCAGCACAGATACGCAGTATTTT.

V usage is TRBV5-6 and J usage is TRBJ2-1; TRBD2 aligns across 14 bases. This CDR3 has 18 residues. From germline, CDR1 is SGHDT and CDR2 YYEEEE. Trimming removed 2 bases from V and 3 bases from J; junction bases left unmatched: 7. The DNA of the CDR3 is TGTGCCAGCAGCTTCGGACTAGCGGGGGGCCACTTCTACAATGAGCAGTTCTTC. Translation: CASSFGLAGGHFYNEQFF.

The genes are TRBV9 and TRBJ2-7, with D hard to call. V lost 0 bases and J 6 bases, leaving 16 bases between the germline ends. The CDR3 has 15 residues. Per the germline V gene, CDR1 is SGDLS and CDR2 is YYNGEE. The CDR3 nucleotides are TGTGCCAGCAGCGTAGAAGATTTGGTACCGAGCGAGCAGTACTTC. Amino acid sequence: CASSVEDLVPSEQYF.

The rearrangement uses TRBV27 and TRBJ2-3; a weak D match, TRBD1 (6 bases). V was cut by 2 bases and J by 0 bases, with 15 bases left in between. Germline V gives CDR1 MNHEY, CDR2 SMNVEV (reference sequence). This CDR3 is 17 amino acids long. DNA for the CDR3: TGTGCCAGCAGTTTAGGTGCAGGGGATTCTAGCACAGATACGCAGTATTTT. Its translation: CASSLGAGDSSTDTQYF.

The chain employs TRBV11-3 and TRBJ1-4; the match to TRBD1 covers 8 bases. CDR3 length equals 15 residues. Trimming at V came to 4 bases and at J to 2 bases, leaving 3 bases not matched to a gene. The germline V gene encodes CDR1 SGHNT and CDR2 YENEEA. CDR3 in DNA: TGTGCCAGCAGCTCGACAGGGGTGACTAATGAAAAACTGTTTTTT. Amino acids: CASSSTGVTNEKLFF.

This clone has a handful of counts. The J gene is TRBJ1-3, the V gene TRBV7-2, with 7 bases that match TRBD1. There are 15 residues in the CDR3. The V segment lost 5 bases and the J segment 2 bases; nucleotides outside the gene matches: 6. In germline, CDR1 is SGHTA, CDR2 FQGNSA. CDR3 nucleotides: TGTGCCAGCAGCCCGAGGGGGCAGACTGGAAACACCATATATTTT. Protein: CASSPRGQTGNTIYF.

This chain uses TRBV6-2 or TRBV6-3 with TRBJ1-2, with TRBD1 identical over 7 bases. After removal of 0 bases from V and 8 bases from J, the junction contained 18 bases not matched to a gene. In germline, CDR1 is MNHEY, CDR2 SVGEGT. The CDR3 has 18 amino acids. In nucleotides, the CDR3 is TGTGCCAGCAGTTACTCCTCAAATCCCCTCGGACAGGCTCGGGGCTACACCTTC. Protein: CASSYSSNPLGQARGYTF.

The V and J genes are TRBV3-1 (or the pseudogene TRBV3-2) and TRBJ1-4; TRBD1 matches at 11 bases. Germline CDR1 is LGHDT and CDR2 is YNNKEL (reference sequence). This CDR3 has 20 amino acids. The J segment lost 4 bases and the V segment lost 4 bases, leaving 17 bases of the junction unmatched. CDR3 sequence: CASSRISGTGGILGNEKLFF. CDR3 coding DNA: TGTGCCAGCAGCCGCATTTCCGGGACAGGGGGAATTCTCGGTAATGAAAAACTGTTTTTT.